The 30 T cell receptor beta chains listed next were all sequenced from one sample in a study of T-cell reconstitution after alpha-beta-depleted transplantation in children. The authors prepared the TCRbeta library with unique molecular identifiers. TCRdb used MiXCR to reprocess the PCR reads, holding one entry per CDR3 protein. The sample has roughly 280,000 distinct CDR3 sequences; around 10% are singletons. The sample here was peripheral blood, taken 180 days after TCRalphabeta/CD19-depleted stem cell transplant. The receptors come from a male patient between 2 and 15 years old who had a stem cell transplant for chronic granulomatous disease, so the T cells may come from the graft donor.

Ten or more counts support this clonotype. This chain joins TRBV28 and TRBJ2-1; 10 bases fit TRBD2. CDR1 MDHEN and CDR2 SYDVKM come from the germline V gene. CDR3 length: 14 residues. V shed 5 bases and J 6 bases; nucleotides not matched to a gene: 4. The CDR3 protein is CASSRLAGINEQFF. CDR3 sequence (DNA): TGTGCCAGCAGTCGACTAGCGGGTATCAATGAGCAGTTCTTC.

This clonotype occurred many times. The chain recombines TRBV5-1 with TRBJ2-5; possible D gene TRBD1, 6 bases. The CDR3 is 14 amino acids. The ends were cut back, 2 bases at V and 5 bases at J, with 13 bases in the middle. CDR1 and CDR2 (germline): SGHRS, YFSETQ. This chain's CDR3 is CASSLNRAGETQYF. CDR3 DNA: TGCGCCAGCAGCTTAAACAGGGCCGGGGAGACCCAGTACTTC.

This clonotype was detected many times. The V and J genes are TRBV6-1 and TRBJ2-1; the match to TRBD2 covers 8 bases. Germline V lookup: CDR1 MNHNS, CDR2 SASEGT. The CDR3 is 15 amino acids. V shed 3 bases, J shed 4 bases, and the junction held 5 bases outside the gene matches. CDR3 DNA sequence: TGTGCCAGCAGTGAGAGCGGGAGAGGGTACAATGAGCAGTTCTTC. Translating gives CASSESGRGYNEQFF.

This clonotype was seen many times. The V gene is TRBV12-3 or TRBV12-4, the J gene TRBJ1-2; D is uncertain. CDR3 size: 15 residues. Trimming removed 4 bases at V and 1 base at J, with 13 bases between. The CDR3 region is CASSSSAVINYGYTF. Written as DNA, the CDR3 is TGTGCCAGCAGTTCGAGTGCCGTGATTAACTATGGCTACACCTTC.

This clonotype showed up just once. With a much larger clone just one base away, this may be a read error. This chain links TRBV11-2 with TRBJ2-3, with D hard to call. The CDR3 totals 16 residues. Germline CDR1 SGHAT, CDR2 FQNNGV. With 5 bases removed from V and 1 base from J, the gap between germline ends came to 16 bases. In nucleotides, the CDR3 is TGTGCCAGCAGCCCTTCTTGGTCTGTGGGCACAGATACGCAGTATTTT. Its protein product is CASSPSWSVGTDTQYF.

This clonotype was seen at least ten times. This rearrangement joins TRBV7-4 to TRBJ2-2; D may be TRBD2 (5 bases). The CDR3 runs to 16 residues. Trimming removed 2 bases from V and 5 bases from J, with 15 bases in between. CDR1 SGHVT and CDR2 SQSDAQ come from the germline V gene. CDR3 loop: CASSLSGLMLTGELFF. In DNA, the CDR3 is TGTGCCAGCAGCTTATCAGGACTTATGCTTACCGGGGAGCTGTTTTTT. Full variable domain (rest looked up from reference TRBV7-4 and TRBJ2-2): GAGVSQSPRYKVAKRGRDVALRCDSISGHVTLYWYRQTLGQGSEVLTYSQSDAQRDKSGRPSGRFSAERPERSVSTLKIQRTEQGDSAVYLCASSLSGLMLTGELFFGEGSRLTVL.

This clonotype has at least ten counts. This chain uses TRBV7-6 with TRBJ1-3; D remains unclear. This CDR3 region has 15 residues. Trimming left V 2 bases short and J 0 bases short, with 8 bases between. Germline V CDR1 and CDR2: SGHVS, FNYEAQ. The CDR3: CASSLSQSSGNTIYF. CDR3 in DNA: TGTGCCAGCAGCTTATCCCAGTCCTCTGGAAACACCATATATTTT.

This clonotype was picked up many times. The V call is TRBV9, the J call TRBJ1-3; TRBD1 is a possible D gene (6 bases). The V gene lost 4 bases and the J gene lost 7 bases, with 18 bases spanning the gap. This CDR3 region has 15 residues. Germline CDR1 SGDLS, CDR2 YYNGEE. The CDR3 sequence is CASSLTDSGVNTIYF. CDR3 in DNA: TGTGCCAGCAGCCTGACGGACAGCGGTGTGAACACCATATATTTT.

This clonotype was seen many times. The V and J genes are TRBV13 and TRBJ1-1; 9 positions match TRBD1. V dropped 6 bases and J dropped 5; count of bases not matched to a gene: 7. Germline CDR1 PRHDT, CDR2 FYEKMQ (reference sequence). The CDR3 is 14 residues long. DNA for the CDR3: TGTGCCAGCAGGGTGAGACAGGGGGTTACTGAAGCTTTCTTT. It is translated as CASRVRQGVTEAFF.

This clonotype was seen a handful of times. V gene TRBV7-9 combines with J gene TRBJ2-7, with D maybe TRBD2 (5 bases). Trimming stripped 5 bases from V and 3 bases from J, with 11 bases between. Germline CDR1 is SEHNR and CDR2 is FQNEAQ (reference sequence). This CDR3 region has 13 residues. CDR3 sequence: CASSVSEVYEQYF. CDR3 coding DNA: TGTGCCAGCAGCGTTAGCGAAGTCTACGAGCAGTACTTC.

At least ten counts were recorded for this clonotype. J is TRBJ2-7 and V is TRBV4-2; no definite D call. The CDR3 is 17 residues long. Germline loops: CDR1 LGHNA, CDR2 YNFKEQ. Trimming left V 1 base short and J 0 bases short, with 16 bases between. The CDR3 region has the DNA TGTGCCAGCAGCCAAGCAGAGCGATGGCCCCTCTCCTACGAGCAGTACTTC. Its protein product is CASSQAERWPLSYEQYF.

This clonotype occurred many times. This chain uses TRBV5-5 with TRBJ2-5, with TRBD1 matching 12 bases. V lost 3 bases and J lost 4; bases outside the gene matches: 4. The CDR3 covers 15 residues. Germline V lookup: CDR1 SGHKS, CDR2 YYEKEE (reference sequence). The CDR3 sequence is CASSSRDRGRETQYF. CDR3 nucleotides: TGTGCCAGCAGCTCCCGGGACAGGGGGCGAGAGACCCAGTACTTC.

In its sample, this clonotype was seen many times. The CDR3 bases are TGTGCCAGCAGTTACTTTCGAGGGCCCGCTAGCTCCTACAATGAGCAGTTCTTC. Its translation: CASSYFRGPASSYNEQFF. The chain carries TRBV6-5 and TRBJ2-1; possible D gene TRBD2, 5 bases. This CDR3 spans 18 amino acids. Germline loops: CDR1 MNHEY, CDR2 SVGAGI. V lost 1 base to trimming and J lost 0 bases, with 16 bases between them.

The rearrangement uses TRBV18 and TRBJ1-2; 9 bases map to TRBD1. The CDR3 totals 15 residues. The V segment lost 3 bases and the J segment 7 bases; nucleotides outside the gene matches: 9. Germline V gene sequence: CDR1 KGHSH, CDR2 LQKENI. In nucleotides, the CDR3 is TGTGCCAGCTCACCTGCGGGACAGGGAATATTTGGCTACACCTTC. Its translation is CASSPAGQGIFGYTF.

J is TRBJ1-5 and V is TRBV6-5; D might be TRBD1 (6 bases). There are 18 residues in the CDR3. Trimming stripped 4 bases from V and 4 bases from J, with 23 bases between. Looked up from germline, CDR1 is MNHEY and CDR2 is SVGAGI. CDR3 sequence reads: CASSSQTGPSGGNQPQHF. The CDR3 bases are TGTGCCAGCAGTTCCCAAACAGGGCCGTCAGGTGGGAATCAGCCCCAGCATTTT.

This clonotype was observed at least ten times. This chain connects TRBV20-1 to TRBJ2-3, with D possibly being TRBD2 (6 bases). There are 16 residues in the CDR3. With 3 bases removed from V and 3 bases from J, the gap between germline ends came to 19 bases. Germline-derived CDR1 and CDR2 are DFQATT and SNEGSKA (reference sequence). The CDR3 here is CSASEFGGEPTDTQYF. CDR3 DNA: TGCAGTGCTAGTGAATTTGGCGGGGAGCCTACAGATACGCAGTATTTT.

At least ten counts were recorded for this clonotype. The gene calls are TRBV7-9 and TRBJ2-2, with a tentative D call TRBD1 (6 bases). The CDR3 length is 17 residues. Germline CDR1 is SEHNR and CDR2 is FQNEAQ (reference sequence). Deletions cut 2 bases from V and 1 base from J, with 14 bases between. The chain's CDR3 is CASSLNLNRENTGELFF. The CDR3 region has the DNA TGTGCCAGCAGCTTAAATTTGAACAGGGAGAACACCGGGGAGCTGTTTTTT. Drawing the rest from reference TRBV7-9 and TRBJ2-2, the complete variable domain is DTGVSQNPRHKITKRGQNVTFRCDPISEHNRLYWYRQTLGQGPEFLTYFQNEAQLEKSRLLSDRFSAERPKGSFSTLEIQRTEQGDSAMYLCASSLNLNRENTGELFFGEGSRLTVL.

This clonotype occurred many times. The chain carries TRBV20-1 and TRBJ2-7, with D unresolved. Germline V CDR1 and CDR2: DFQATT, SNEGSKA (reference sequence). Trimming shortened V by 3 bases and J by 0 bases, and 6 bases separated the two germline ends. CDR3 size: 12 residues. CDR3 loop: CSASDLSYEQYF. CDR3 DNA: TGCAGTGCTAGTGACCTCTCCTACGAGCAGTACTTC.

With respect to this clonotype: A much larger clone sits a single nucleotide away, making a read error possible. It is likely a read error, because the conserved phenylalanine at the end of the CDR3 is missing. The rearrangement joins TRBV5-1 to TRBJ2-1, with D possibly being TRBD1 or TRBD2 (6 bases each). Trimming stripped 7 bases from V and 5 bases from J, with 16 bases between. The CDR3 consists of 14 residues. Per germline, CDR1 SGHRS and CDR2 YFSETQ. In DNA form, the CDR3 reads TGCGCCAGCTCAAAGGGGGGAATGGACAATGAGCAGTTCTCC. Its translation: CASSKGGMDNEQFS.

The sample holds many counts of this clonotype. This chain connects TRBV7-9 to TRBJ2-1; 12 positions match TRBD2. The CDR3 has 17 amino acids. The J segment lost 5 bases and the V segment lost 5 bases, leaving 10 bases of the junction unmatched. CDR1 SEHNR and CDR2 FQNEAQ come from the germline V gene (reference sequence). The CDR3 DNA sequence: TGTGCCAGCAGCCCCGGAACCTCTAGCGGGGGGGACAATGAGCAGTTCTTC. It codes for CASSPGTSSGGDNEQFF.

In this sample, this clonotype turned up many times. CDR3: CSASLGQGRYYGYTF. The CDR3 coding sequence is TGCAGTGCCTCCCTTGGACAGGGACGTTACTATGGCTACACCTTC. J is TRBJ1-2 and V is TRBV20-1, with TRBD1 matching over 8 bases. Trimming cost V 6 bases and J 3 bases; bases outside gene matches: 12. This CDR3 comprises 15 residues. The germline gives CDR1 DFQATT, CDR2 SNEGSKA (reference sequence).

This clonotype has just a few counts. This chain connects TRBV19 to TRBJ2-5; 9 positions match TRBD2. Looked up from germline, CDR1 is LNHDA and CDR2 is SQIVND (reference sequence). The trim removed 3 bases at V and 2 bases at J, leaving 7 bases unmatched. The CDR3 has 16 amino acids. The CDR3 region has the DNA TGTGCCAGTAGTATGCGACTAGCGGAATCTCAAGAGACCCAGTACTTC. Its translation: CASSMRLAESQETQYF.

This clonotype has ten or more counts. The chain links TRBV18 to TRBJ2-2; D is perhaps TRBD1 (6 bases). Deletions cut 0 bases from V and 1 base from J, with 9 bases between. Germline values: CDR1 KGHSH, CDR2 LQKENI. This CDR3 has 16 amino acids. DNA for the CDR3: TGTGCCAGCTCACCACCGGGACACCAGAACACCGGGGAGCTGTTTTTT. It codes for CASSPPGHQNTGELFF.

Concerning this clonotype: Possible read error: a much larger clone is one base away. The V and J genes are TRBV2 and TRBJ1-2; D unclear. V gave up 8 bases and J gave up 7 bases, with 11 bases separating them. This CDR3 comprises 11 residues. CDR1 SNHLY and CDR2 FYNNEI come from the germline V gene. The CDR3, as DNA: TGTGCCAGCCCGGACGGCTGTGGCTACACCTTC. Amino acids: CASPDGCGYTF.

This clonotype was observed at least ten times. The CDR3 nucleotides read TGTGCCAGCAGTTACCCCCCCCGCCCTACTAGCACAGATACGCAGTATTTT. Translating it yields CASSYPPRPTSTDTQYF. The chain has TRBV6-5 and TRBJ2-3, with D hard to call. Germline V CDR1 and CDR2: MNHEY, SVGAGI. The CDR3 consists of 17 residues. V lost 2 bases and J 0 bases, leaving 15 bases between the germline ends.

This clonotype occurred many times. This chain's CDR3 is CATRQGHWNTEAFF. The CDR3 nucleotides are TGTGCCACTCGTCAGGGACACTGGAACACTGAAGCTTTCTTT. This chain joins TRBV12-3 or TRBV12-4 and TRBJ1-1; the D gene is possibly TRBD1 (6 bases). Deletions cut 10 bases from V and 1 base from J, with 16 bases between. CDR3 length: 14 amino acids.

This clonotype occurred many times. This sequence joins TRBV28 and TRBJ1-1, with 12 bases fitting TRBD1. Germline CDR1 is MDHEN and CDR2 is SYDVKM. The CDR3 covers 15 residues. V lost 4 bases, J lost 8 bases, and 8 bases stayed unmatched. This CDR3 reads CASSYPGTGGGEAFF. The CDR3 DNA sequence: TGTGCCAGCAGTTATCCCGGGACAGGGGGCGGGGAAGCTTTCTTT.

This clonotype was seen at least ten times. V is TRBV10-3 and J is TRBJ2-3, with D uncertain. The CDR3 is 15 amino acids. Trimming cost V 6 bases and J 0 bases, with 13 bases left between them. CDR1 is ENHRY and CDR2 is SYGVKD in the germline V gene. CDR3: CAIRSPTRSTDTQYF. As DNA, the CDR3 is TGTGCCATCAGAAGCCCGACCCGGAGCACAGATACGCAGTATTTT.

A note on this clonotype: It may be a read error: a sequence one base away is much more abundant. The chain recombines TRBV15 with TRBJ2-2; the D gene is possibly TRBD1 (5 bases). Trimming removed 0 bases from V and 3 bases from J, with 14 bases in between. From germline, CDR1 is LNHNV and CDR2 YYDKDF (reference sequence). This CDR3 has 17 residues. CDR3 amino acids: CATSRDLPTRDTGELFF. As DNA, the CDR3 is TGTGCCACCAGCAGAGATCTGCCAACCAGGGACACCGGGGAGCTGTTTTTT.

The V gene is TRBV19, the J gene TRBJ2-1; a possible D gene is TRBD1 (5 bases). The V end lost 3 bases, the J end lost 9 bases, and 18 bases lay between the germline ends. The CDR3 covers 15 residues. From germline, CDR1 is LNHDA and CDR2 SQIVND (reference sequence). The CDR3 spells CASSIQSTGSGEQFF. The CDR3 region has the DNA TGTGCCAGTAGTATTCAATCCACAGGATCGGGTGAGCAGTTCTTC.